The entry below gives a single T cell receptor beta chain sequence along with its context. This record belongs to a study of blood T cell repertoires in COVID-19. Study summary: Sites in the United States, Italy and Spain provided acute and convalescent COVID-19 samples. From T cells, B-cell-depleted T cells, or PBMCs came the material, which was cDNA or gDNA.

The V segment lost 0 bases and the J segment 4 bases; nucleotides outside the gene matches: 1. Germline CDR1 reads MNHEY; CDR2 reads SVGAGI. The CDR3 consists of 14 residues. Under the authors' procedure: The assay estimated nucleated cells by amplifying reference gene primers. Clones were read by immunoSEQ multiplex PCR, and TCRdb kept only the in-frame ones, dropping some. That table furnishes V, J and clone size, whereas the DNA furnished D and trimming. The sample includes about 300,000 clones, around 86% seen only once; the top ten take over 1%. The clonotype comes from a man aged 65-85 years with acute or convalescent COVID-19. V usage is TRBV6-5 and J usage is TRBJ1-1, with TRBD1 matching 8 bases. Sequencing was carried out using peripheral blood. CDR3 sequence: CASSYSDRGTEAFF. As DNA, the CDR3 is TGTGCCAGCAGTTACTCAGACAGGGGCACTGAAGCTTTCTTT.